This T cell receptor beta chain was sequenced in a study of blood T cell repertoires in COVID-19. Across the study: Nucleic acid was either cDNA or gDNA, and it came from T cells, B-cell-depleted T cells, or PBMCs.

J gave up 3 bases and V 0 bases, and 4 bases lay outside the gene matches. There are 16 residues in the CDR3. Per the germline V gene, CDR1 is SGHNT and CDR2 is YYREEE (reference sequence). Per the study methods: Reference gene primer amplification gave estimated nucleated cell counts. Measured with immunoSEQ multiplex PCR; TCRdb has only the in-frame clones, and not every one. V and J calls and clone size are those listed in that table; D and trimming were worked out from the DNA. The table lists about 170,000 clones, about four fifths of them singletons. This clonotype originated in a man aged 65 to 79 with active or convalescent COVID-19. The sequenced material came from peripheral blood. The chain is built from TRBV5-4 and TRBJ2-1; 9 bases line up with TRBD2. This CDR3 reads CASSLGSGSLYNEQFF. CDR3 coding DNA: TGTGCCAGCAGCTTGGGTAGCGGGAGCCTCTACAATGAGCAGTTCTTC.